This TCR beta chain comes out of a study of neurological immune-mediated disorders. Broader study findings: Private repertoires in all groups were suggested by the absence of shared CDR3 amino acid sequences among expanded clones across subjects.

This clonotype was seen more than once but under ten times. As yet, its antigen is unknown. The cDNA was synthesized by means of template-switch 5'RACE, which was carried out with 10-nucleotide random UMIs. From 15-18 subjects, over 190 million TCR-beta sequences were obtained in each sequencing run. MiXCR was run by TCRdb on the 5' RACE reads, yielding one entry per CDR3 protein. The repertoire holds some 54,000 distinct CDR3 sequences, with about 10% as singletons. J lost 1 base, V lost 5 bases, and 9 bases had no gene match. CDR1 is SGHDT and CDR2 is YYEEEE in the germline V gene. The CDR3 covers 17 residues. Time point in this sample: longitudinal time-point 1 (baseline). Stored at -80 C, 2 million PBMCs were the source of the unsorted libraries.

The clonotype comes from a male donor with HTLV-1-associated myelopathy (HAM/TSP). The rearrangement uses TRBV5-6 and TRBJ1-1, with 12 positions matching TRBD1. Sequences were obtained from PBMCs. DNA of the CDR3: TGTGCCAGCAGTCCGGGGACAGGGGGCCTAACGAACACTGAAGCTTTCTTT. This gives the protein CASSPGTGGLTNTEAFF.